The text below deals with one T cell receptor beta chain. Repertoires were generated with immunoSEQ multiplex PCR, while TCRdb's copy carries only in-frame clones and drops some. The table records approximately 86,000 clones, 75% to 85% of them present only once. The CDR3 is made up of 13 amino acids. V lost 1 base to trimming and J lost 6 bases, with 6 bases between them. This sample was included in a study of blood T cell repertoires in COVID-19. Background on the study: Italy, Spain and the United States were the sources of the convalescent and acute COVID-19 samples. From T cells, B-cell-depleted T cells, or PBMCs came the material, which was cDNA or gDNA.

Sequenced material: peripheral blood. V is TRBV12-3 or TRBV12-4 and J is TRBJ1-4, with D perhaps TRBD1 (5 bases). This TCR was sampled from a woman between 65 and 79 years old with acute or convalescent COVID-19. The CDR3 nucleotides read TGTGCCAGCAGTTTAGGGGGGGATGAAAAACTGTTTTTT. This translates into CASSLGGDEKLFF.